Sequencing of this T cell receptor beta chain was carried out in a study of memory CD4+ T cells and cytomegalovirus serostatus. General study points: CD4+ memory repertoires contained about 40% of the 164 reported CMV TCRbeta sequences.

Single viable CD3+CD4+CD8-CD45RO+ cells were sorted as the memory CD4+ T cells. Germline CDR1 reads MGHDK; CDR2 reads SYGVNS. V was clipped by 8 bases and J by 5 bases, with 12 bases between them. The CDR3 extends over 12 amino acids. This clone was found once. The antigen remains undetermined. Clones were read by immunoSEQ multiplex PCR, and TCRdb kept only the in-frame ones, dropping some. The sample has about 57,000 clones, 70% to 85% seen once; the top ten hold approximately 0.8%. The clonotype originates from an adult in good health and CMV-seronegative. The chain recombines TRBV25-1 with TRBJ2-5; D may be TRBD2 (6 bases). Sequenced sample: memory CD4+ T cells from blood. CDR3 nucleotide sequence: TGTGCCAGCTCCGGGACTTGGGAGACCCAGTACTTC. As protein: CASSGTWETQYF.